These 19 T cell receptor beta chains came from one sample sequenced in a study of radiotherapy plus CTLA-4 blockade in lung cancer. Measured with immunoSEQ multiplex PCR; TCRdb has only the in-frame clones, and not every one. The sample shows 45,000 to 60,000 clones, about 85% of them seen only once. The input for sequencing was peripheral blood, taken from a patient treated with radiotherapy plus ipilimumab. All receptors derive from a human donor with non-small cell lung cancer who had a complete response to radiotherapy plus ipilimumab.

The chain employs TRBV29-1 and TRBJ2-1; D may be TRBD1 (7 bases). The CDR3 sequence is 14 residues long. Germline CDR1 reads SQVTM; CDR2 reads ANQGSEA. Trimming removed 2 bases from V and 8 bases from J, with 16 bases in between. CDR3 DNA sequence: TGCAGCGTTGAATGGAGGGGGCGTATGGATGAGCAGTTCTTC. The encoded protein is CSVEWRGRMDEQFF.

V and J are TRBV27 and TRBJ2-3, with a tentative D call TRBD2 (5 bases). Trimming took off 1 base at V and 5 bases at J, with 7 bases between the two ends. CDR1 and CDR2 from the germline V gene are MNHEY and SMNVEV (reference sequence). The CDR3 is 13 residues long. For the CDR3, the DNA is TGTGCCAGCAGTTTATTGGCGGGAGATACGCAGTATTTT. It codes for CASSLLAGDTQYF.

CDR3 nucleotides: TGCGCCAGCAGCCAATCGACAGGGAACTCTTCACCCCTCCACTTT. Protein product: CASSQSTGNSSPLHF. The chain couples TRBV4-3 to TRBJ1-6, with 7 bases that match TRBD1. Per the germline V gene, CDR1 is LGHNA and CDR2 is YSLEER. This CDR3 spans 15 amino acids. Trimming took 2 bases from V and 9 from J; bases not matched to a gene: 7.

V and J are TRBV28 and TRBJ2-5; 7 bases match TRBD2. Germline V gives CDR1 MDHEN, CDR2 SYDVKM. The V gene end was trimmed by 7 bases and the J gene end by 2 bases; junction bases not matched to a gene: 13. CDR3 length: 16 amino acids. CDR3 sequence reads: CASTPEGPGGQETQYF. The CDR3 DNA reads TGTGCCAGCACCCCCGAGGGGCCGGGGGGACAAGAGACCCAGTACTTC.

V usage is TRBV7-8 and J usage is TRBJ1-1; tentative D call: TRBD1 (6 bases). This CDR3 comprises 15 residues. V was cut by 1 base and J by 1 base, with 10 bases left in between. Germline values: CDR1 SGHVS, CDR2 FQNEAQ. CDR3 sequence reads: CASSLVGASNTEAFF. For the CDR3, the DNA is TGTGCCAGCAGCTTAGTGGGGGCGTCGAACACTGAAGCTTTCTTT.

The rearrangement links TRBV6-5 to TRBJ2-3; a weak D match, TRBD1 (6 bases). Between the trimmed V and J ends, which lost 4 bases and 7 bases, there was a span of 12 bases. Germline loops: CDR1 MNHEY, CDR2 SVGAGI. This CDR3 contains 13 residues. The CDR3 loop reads CASSLTGSNTQYF. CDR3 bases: TGTGCCAGCAGTTTAACAGGGTCAAATACGCAGTATTTT.

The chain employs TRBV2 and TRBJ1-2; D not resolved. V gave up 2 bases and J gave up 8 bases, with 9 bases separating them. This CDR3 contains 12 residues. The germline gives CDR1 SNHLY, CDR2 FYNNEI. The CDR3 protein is CASSEWAPGYTF. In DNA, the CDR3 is TGTGCCAGCAGTGAATGGGCCCCGGGCTACACCTTC.

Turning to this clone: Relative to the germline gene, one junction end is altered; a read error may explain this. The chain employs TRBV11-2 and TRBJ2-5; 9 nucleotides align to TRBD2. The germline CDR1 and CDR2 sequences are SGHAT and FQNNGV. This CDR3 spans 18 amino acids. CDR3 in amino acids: CASSSYPRASGVQGTQYF. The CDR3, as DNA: TGTGCCAGCAGCTCATATCCCCGGGCTAGCGGGGTTCAAGGGACCCAGTACTTC. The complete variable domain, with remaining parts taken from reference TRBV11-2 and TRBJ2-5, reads EAGVAQSPRYKIIEKRQSVAFWCNPISGHATLYWYQQILGQGPKLLIQFQNNGVVDDSQLPKDRFSAERLKGVDSTLKIQPAKLEDSAVYLCASSSYPRASGVQGTQYFGPGTRLLVL.

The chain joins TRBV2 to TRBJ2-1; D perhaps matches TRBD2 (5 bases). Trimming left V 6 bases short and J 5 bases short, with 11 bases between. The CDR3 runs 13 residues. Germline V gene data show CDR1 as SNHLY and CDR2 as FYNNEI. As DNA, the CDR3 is TGTGCCAGCAGACCGGGATCGAACAATGAGCAGTTCTTC. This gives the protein CASRPGSNNEQFF.

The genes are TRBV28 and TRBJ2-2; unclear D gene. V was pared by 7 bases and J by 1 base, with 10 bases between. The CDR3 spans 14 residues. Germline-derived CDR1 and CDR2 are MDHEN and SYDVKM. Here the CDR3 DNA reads TGTGCCAGCATTTTCTCCAGGAACACCGGGGAGCTGTTTTTT. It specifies CASIFSRNTGELFF.

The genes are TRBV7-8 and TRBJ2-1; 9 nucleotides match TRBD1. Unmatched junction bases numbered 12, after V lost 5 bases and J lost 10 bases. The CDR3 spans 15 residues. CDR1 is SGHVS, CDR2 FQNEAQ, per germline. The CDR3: CASSRWTGDIGEQFF. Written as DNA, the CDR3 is TGTGCCAGCAGCCGATGGACAGGGGATATCGGGGAGCAGTTCTTC.

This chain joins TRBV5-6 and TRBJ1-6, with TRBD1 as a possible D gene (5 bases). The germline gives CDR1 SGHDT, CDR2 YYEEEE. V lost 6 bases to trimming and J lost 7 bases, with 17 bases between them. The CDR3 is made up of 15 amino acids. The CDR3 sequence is CASKSGGGQNSPLHF. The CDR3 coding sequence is TGTGCCAGCAAATCCGGGGGGGGTCAGAATTCACCCCTCCACTTT.

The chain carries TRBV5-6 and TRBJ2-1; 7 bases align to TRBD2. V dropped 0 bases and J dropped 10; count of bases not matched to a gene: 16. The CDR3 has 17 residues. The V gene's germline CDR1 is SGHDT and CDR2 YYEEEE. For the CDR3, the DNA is TGTGCCAGCAGCTTGGAAAGGGGACTATCTCTTTGGGCGGAGCAGTTCTTC. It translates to CASSLERGLSLWAEQFF. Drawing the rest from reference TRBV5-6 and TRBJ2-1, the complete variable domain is DAGVTQSPTHLIKTRGQQVTLRCSPKSGHDTVSWYQQALGQGPQFIFQYYEEEERQRGNFPDRFSGHQFPNYSSELNVNALLLGDSALYLCASSLERGLSLWAEQFFGPGTRLTVL.

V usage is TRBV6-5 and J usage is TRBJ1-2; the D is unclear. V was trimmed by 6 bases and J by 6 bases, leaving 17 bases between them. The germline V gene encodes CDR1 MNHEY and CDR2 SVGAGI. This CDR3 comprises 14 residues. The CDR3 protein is CASRAEGTGDGYTF. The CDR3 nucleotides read TGTGCCAGCAGAGCCGAGGGTACGGGAGATGGCTACACCTTC.

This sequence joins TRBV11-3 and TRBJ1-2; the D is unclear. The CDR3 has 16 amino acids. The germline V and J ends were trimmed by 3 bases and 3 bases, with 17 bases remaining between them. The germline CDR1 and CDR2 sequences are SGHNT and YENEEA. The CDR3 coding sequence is TGTGCCAGCAGCTTTAGTAGGGAGGCCCTCTACTATGGCTACACCTTC. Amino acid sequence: CASSFSREALYYGYTF.

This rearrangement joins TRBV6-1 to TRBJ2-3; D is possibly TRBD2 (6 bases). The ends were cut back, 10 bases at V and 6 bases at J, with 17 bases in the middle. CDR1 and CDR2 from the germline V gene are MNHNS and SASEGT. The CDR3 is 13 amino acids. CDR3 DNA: TGTGCCACGACTCCTGGGGCGGGGGATACGCAGTATTTT. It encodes CATTPGAGDTQYF.

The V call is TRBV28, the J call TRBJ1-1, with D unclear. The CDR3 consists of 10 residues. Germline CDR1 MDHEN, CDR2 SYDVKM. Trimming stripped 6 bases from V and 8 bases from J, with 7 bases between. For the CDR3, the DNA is TGTGCCAGCAGCGCGATAGAAGCTTTCTTT. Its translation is CASSAIEAFF.

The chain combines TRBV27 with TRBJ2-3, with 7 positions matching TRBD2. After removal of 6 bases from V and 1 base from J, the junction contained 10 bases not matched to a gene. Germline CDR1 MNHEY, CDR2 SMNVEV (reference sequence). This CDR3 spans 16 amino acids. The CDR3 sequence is CASSNFRDYGTDTQYF. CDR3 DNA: TGTGCCAGCAGCAACTTCCGGGACTATGGCACAGATACGCAGTATTTT.

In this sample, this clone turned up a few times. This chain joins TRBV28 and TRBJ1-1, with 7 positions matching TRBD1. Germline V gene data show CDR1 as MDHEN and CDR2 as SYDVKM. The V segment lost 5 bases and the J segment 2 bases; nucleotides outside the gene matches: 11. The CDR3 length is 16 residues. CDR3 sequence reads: CASSRRDRRPNTEAFF. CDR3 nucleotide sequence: TGTGCCAGCAGTCGACGGGACAGACGACCTAACACTGAAGCTTTCTTT.